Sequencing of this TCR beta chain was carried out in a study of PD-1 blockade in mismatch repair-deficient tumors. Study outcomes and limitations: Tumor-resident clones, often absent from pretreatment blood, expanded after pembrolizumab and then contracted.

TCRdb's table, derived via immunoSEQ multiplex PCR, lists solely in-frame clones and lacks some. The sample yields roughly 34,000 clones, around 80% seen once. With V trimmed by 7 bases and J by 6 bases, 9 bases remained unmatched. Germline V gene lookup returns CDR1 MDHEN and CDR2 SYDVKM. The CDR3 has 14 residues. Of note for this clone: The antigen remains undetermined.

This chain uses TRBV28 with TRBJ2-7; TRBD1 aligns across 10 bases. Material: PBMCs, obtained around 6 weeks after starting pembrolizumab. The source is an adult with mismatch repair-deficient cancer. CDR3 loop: CASKLLGQGTEQYF. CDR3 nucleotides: TGTGCCAGCAAGTTATTGGGACAGGGGACCGAGCAGTACTTC.